These 10 T cell receptor beta chains were all obtained from the same sample, sequenced in a study of identical twins. TCRdb independently ran MiXCR on the 5' RACE reads; one entry per CDR3 protein. The profile shows 1.5 million to 2 million distinct CDR3 sequences, roughly 35% of them singletons. Sequencing was carried out using cord blood. These receptors all come from a newborn girl in good health.

This clonotype was seen more than once but under ten times. V usage is TRBV7-6 and J usage is TRBJ2-1; 9 bases match TRBD2. Germline V gives CDR1 SGHVS, CDR2 FNYEAQ. This CDR3 spans 17 amino acids. The V and J ends lost 5 bases and 0 bases, in that order; junction bases with no gene match: 8. The CDR3 DNA follows: TGTGCCAGCAGCGTACGACTAGCGGAGAGCTCCTACAATGAGCAGTTCTTC. This codes for CASSVRLAESSYNEQFF.

This clonotype was recorded once. At one boundary the junction diverges from the germline segment, which might be a read error. This rearrangement joins TRBV29-1 to TRBJ2-3; perhaps D is TRBD1 or TRBD2 (5 bases each). From germline, CDR1 is SQVTM and CDR2 ANQGSEA. The CDR3 has 12 residues. The CDR3 is CSVVRGTGTQYF. DNA for the CDR3: TGCAGCGTTGTCCGGGGCACAGGTACGCAGTATTTT.

This clonotype occurred a few times. The V and J genes are TRBV7-2 and TRBJ1-2; 9 positions agree with TRBD1. Germline V gives CDR1 SGHTA, CDR2 FQGNSA. Losses at the gene ends were 0 bases for V and 0 bases for J; bases not matched to a gene: 8. This CDR3 is built from 18 residues. The CDR3 reads CASSLAPGQGDSNYGYTF. CDR3 bases: TGTGCCAGCAGCTTAGCCCCGGGACAGGGAGATTCTAACTATGGCTACACCTTC.

Of note for this clonotype: A junction end diverges from the germline sequence, so it may reflect a read error. The gene calls are TRBV20-1 and TRBJ1-2, with D possibly being TRBD1 (6 bases). Germline lookup yields CDR1 DFQATT and CDR2 SNEGSKA (reference sequence). CDR3 size: 12 residues. The CDR3 nucleotides read TGCGGTGCCGGGAGGGGGATCGATGGCTACACCTTC. Protein: CGAGRGIDGYTF.

This clonotype has more than one count but fewer than ten. The chain is built from TRBV2 and TRBJ1-1; D uncertain. V was pared by 1 base and J by 5 bases, with 14 bases between. This CDR3 is 15 amino acids long. The germline gives CDR1 SNHLY, CDR2 FYNNEI. CDR3 nucleotide sequence: TGTGCCAGCAGTGAAGACAGCGGGGTAGGAACTGAAGCTTTCTTT. It is translated as CASSEDSGVGTEAFF.

This clonotype was seen ten or more times. V usage is TRBV4-1 and J usage is TRBJ2-1; 11 bases align to TRBD2. The germline gives CDR1 MGHRA, CDR2 YSYEKL. There are 15 residues in the CDR3. The V gene end was trimmed by 1 base and the J gene end by 7 bases; junction bases not matched to a gene: 3. The CDR3 loop reads CASSQVVAGGNEQFF. For the CDR3, the DNA is TGCGCCAGCAGCCAAGTCGTAGCGGGGGGGAATGAGCAGTTCTTC.

Many counts were recorded for this clonotype. The V and J genes are TRBV24-1 and TRBJ2-7, with TRBD1 identical over 7 bases. The J segment lost 3 bases and the V segment lost 10 bases, leaving 8 bases of the junction unmatched. The germline V gene has CDR1 KGHDR and CDR2 SFDVKD. The CDR3 has 13 residues. This CDR3 is CATIGQVLYEQYF. In nucleotides, the CDR3 is TGTGCCACTATAGGACAGGTTCTCTACGAGCAGTACTTC.

The rearrangement links TRBV6-2 or TRBV6-3 to TRBJ2-5; D remains ambiguous. The assigned J gene may be wrong: the sequence end matches TRBJ2-7 better. The CDR3 spans 11 residues. The germline gives CDR1 MNHEY, CDR2 SVGEGT. The CDR3 sequence: CASNNHYEQYF. CDR3 nucleotide sequence: TGTGCCAGCAATAACCACTACGAGCAGTACTTC.

This clonotype was picked up a small number of times. The chain employs TRBV18 and TRBJ2-2, with D tentatively TRBD1 (6 bases). This CDR3 region has 13 residues. V shed 9 bases and J shed 1 base, with 9 bases lying between them. CDR1 is KGHSH and CDR2 is LQKENI in the germline V gene. CDR3 nucleotide sequence: TGTGCCAGTACAGGGATGAACACCGGGGAGCTGTTTTTT. Protein sequence: CASTGMNTGELFF.

The chain has TRBV13 and TRBJ2-3, with 7 bases lining up with TRBD2. The J segment lost 0 bases and the V segment lost 8 bases, leaving 5 bases of the junction unmatched. Germline-derived CDR1 and CDR2 are PRHDT and FYEKMQ (reference sequence). The CDR3 is 14 amino acids. The CDR3 region has the DNA TGTGCCAGCGGGACTACCCCTAGCACAGATACGCAGTATTTT. As protein: CASGTTPSTDTQYF.